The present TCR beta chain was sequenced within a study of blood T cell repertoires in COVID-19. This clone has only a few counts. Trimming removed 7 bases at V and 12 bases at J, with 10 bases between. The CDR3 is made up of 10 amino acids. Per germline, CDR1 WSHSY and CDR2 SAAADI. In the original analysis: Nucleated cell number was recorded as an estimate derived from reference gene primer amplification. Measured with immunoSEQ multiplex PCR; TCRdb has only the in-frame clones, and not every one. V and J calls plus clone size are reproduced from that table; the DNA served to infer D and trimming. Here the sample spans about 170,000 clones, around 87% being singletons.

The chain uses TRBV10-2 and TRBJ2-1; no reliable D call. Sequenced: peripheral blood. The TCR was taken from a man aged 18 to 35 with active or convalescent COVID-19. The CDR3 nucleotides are TGCGCCAGCAAGAGAGTAATGCAGTTCTTC. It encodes CASKRVMQFF.